This is a list of T cell receptor beta chains from one sample in a study of T cells in Graves' hyperthyroidism and ophthalmopathy. MiXCR was run by TCRdb on the multiplex PCR reads, yielding one entry per CDR3 protein. The sample lists about 270,000 distinct CDR3 sequences, 25% occurring once. The specimen sequenced was blood. These TCRs come from a man in his forties with Graves' hyperthyroidism that later progressed to Graves' ophthalmopathy. CDR3s include the opening cysteine and the closing phenylalanine or tryptophan. Fields, in order: V gene, D gene, clone size, J gene, CDR3 DNA, CDR3 protein. A D gene is named only where the DNA matches it firmly. Only part of the rows carry a size: once, few, many, or a class if the clone is expanded.

TRBV12-3/TRBV12-4	.	few	TRBJ1-2	TGTGCCAGCAGTTCGGAGGGTGGCTACACCTTC	CASSSEGGYTF
TRBV5-1	TRBD2	many	TRBJ2-7	TGCGCCAGCAGCTTCGGACGGGAGGTCGACGAGCAGTACTTC	CASSFGREVDEQYF
TRBV24-1	.	many	TRBJ2-3	TGTGCCACCAGTGATTTTCCGGGCCGCACAGATACGCAGTATTTT	CATSDFPGRTDTQYF
TRBV20-1	TRBD2	.	TRBJ2-5	TGCAGTGCTCACCCCGGGCTAGCGGACGGGATTGAGACCCAGTACTTC	CSAHPGLADGIETQYF
TRBV19	TRBD1	many	TRBJ1-1	TGTGCCAGTAGTCTGTCGACAGGGTGGACTGAAGCTTTCTTT	CASSLSTGWTEAFF
TRBV28	.	many	TRBJ2-7	TGTGCCAGCACTTCGAACTACGAGCAGTACTTC	CASTSNYEQYF
TRBV4-1	.	.	TRBJ1-5	TGCGCCAGCAGCCATGATAGACAGGTCAATCAGCCCCAGCATTTT	CASSHDRQVNQPQHF
TRBV4-1	TRBD2	many	TRBJ2-5	TGCGCCAGCAGCCAAGATCTGGCTAGCGGGATTCAAGAGACCCAGTACTTC	CASSQDLASGIQETQYF
TRBV24-1	TRBD2	many	TRBJ2-2	TGTGCCACCAGTGATCCCAGGGAGGGTGCCGGGGAGCTGTTTTTT	CATSDPREGAGELFF
TRBV11-1	.	few	TRBJ1-2	TGTGCCAGCAGCGCACCGGGCCCTTATGGGAATGGCTACACCTTC	CASSAPGPYGNGYTF
TRBV12-5	TRBD1	many	TRBJ1-2	TGTGCTAGTGGTAACCCGGGACAGGGTGTCTATGGCTACACCTTC	CASGNPGQGVYGYTF
TRBV6-5	TRBD1	.	TRBJ1-5	TGTGCCAGCAGTTACGAGACAGGGTCTGGCCAGCCCCAGCATTTT	CASSYETGSGQPQHF
TRBV10-3	.	many	TRBJ1-1	TGTGCCATCAGTGAGTTGGGCTTGAACACTGAAGCTTTCTTT	CAISELGLNTEAFF
TRBV10-1	.	many	TRBJ2-7	TGCGCCAGCAACTGGACTCCGGAGGCCGGAAGGGAGCAGTACTTC	CASNWTPEAGREQYF
TRBV12-3/TRBV12-4	.	many	TRBJ2-5	TGTGCCAGCAGTCCATCATTTGGGCAGGGGGGACAAGAGACCCAGTACTTC	CASSPSFGQGGQETQYF
TRBV6-1	.	many	TRBJ1-6	TGTGCCAGCAGTGAATACCCCCCCCGTAACTCCTATAATTCACCCCTCCACTTT	CASSEYPPRNSYNSPLHF
TRBV6-5	.	.	TRBJ1-2	TGTGCCAGCAGTTACTCGGACGGGACTCGCTATGGCTACACCTTC	CASSYSDGTRYGYTF
TRBV24-1	TRBD2	many	TRBJ2-2	TGTGCCACCAGTGATTTGACTAGCGGTAACACCGGGGAGCTGTTTTTT	CATSDLTSGNTGELFF
TRBV7-9	.	many	TRBJ2-7	TGTGCCAGCAGCCTACAGCACTACGAGCAGTACTTC	CASSLQHYEQYF
TRBV29-1	TRBD1	many	TRBJ1-2	TGCAGCGTGGGTGGACAGGGCGTATTGTATGGCTACACCTTC	CSVGGQGVLYGYTF
TRBV2	TRBD1	.	TRBJ2-7	TGTGCCAGCAGTGAAGCCAGGGGGCTCCTGGGCGAGCAGTACTTC	CASSEARGLLGEQYF
TRBV12-3/TRBV12-4	.	many	TRBJ2-7	TGTGCCAGCACCCACTCGGTGGTAAACGAGCAGTACTTC	CASTHSVVNEQYF
TRBV29-1	.	many	TRBJ2-5	TGCAGCGTTGTGAGGTCGCCTGGTCAAGAGACCCAGTACTTC	CSVVRSPGQETQYF
TRBV12-3/TRBV12-4	.	many	TRBJ1-5	TGTGCCAGCAGTTACGCAGGAGAAACTCAGCCCCAGCATTTT	CASSYAGETQPQHF
TRBV29-1	TRBD2	many	TRBJ2-2	TGCAGCGCTGGGGGACTAGCGGGAAGGAGTACCGGGGAGCTGTTTTTT	CSAGGLAGRSTGELFF
TRBV12-3/TRBV12-4	.	.	TRBJ1-1	TGTGCCAGCAGTTTAGAGGTAGGAGGGTACACTGAAGCTTTCTTT	CASSLEVGGYTEAFF
TRBV18	.	.	TRBJ2-5	TGTGCCAGCTCACCTAAGGAGTACCGAGAGACCCAGTACTTC	CASSPKEYRETQYF
TRBV27	TRBD1	.	TRBJ1-1	TGTGCCAGCAGTCCATTCCCAGGGGGCGATGAAGCTTTCTTT	CASSPFPGGDEAFF
TRBV24-1	.	many	TRBJ1-1	TGTGCCACCAGTGATGCCCGGGGTGAAGCTTTCTTT	CATSDARGEAFF
TRBV6-5	.	.	TRBJ1-1	TGTGCCAGCAGTTCATACAGGGAGGTTGGCACTGAAGCTTTCTTT	CASSSYREVGTEAFF
TRBV6-2/TRBV6-3	TRBD2	.	TRBJ2-5	TGTGCCAGCAGTTCCTTTATCCGGGGGGGAGCCCACCAAGAGACCCAGTACTTC	CASSSFIRGGAHQETQYF
TRBV28	.	.	TRBJ2-7	TGTGCCAGCTCGTCTAGCTTCTACGAGCAGTACTTC	CASSSSFYEQYF
TRBV12-3/TRBV12-4	.	.	TRBJ2-5	TGTGCCAGCAGTCCCGACGACCAAGAGACCCAGTACTTC	CASSPDDQETQYF
TRBV4-1	.	many	TRBJ2-5	TGCGCCAGCAGCCAAGAAGGGGGGGCCTGGGCCCAGTACTTC	CASSQEGGAWAQYF
TRBV6-5	.	.	TRBJ1-1	TGTGCCAGCAGTTACTCCTACACGAACACTGAAGCTTTCTTT	CASSYSYTNTEAFF
TRBV5-6	TRBD1	many	TRBJ2-5	TGTGCCAGCAGTCGAGACAGGGGAGGAGAGACCCAGTACTTC	CASSRDRGGETQYF
TRBV6-2/TRBV6-3	.	many	TRBJ2-7	TGTGCCAGCAGATCAAGGACGGACGGAACTTCCTACGAGCAGTACTTC	CASRSRTDGTSYEQYF
TRBV28	TRBD1	many	TRBJ2-2	TGTGCCAGCAGTTACGACAGGGCGAACACCGGGGAGCTGTTTTTT	CASSYDRANTGELFF
TRBV19	.	many	TRBJ1-1	TGTGCCAGTAGTATAACCGTACAGAGCATGAACACTGAAGCTTTCTTT	CASSITVQSMNTEAFF
TRBV6-5	.	.	TRBJ1-3	TGTGCCAGCAGTTCCCCGGGACGGGGGGGAAACACCATATATTTT	CASSSPGRGGNTIYF